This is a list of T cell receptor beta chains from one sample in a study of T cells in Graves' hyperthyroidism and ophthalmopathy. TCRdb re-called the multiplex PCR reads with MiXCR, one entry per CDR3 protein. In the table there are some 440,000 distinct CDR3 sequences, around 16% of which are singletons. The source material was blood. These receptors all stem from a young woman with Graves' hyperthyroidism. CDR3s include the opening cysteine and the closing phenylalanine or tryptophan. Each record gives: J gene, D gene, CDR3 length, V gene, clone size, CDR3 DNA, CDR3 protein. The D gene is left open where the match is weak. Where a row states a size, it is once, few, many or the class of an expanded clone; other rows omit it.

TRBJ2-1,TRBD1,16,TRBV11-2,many,TGTGCCAGCAGCACCCGGACAGGGAGCTCCTACAATGAGCAGTTCTTC,CASSTRTGSSYNEQFF
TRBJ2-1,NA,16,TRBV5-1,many,TGCGCCAGCAGCTTGGTAGTGGTGGGGCCTAACAATGAGCAGTTCTTC,CASSLVVVGPNNEQFF
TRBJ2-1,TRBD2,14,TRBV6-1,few,TGTGCCAGCAGTTTGGTTGGACTAGCGGATGAGCAGTTCTTC,CASSLVGLADEQFF
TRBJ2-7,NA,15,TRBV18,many,TGTGCCAGCTCACGAGGTTCAGGAACCTCCTACGAGCAGTACTTC,CASSRGSGTSYEQYF
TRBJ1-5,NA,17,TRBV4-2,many,TGTGCCAGCAGCTCCCGACACGACTGGGGAAGGGGTAGTCCCCAGCATTTT,CASSSRHDWGRGSPQHF
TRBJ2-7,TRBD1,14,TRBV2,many,TGTGCCAGCAGGGAGACAGGGCTAACCTACGAGCAGTACTTC,CASRETGLTYEQYF
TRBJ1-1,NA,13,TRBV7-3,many,TGTGCCAGCAGCTTAAGTTCGGGCACTGAAGCTTTCTTT,CASSLSSGTEAFF
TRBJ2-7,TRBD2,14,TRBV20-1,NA,TGCAGTGCAAACTGGGAGGGAGAAGGCTACGAGCAGTACTTC,CSANWEGEGYEQYF
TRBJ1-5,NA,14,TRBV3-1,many,TGTGCCAGCAGCCTAACTTATAGCAATCAGCCCCAGCATTTT,CASSLTYSNQPQHF
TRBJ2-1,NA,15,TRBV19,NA,TGTGCCAGTAGTACCCCGGAGGCCCGGGGAAATGAGCAGTTCTTC,CASSTPEARGNEQFF
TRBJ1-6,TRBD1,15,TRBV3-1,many,TGTGCCAGCAGCTGGACAGGGTCTTCGGGCTCACCCCTCCACTTT,CASSWTGSSGSPLHF